The source of this T cell receptor beta chain is a study of radiotherapy plus CTLA-4 blockade in lung cancer. General study findings and limits: An expansion of tumor-derived TCR clones occurred in blood after radiotherapy plus ipilimumab. Interferon-beta and early blood T cell clone dynamics reportedly predicted response best.

Comments on this clone: Antigen specificity is unknown.

The method was immunoSEQ multiplex PCR; TCRdb's version includes in-frame clones alone and lacks a portion of them. The sample holds roughly 53,000 clones; 70% to 85% are singletons and the top ten take 2.5% to 3.5%. Trimming pared 1 base from V and 1 base from J, leaving 16 bases between. The V gene's germline CDR1 is SGHTA and CDR2 FQGNSA. The CDR3 consists of 17 residues. Receiving focal radiation plus CTLA-4 blockade with ipilimumab were patients who had chemo-refractory metastatic non-small-cell lung cancer. The rearrangement uses TRBV7-2 and TRBJ2-5, with D tentatively TRBD1 (6 bases). The sample in question was peripheral blood, obtained from a patient treated with radiotherapy plus ipilimumab. The TCR originated in a human donor with non-small cell lung cancer who had a partial response to radiotherapy plus ipilimumab. CDR3 protein: CASSLVPNWGPQETQYF. For the CDR3, the DNA is TGTGCCAGCAGCTTAGTGCCGAACTGGGGGCCCCAAGAGACCCAGTACTTC.